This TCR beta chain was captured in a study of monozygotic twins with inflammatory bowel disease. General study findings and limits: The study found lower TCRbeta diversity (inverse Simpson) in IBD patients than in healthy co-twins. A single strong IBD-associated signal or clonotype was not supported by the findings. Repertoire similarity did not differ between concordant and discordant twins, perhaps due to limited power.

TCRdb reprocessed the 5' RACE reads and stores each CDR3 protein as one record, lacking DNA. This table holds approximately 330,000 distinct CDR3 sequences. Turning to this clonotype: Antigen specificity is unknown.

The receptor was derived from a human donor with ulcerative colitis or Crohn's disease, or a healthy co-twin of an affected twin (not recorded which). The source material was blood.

The CDR3: CASSSSTGLGEKLFF. The V call is TRBV5-1, the J call TRBJ1-4; with no DNA, the TCRdb D assignment of TRBD1 cannot be verified. The CDR3 totals 15 residues. Germline CDR1 is SGHRS and CDR2 is YFSETQ. Filled out from reference TRBV5-1 and TRBJ1-4, the complete variable domain reads KAGVTQTPRYLIKTRGQQVTLSCSPISGHRSVSWYQQTPGQGLQFLFEYFSETQRNKGNFPGRFSGRQFSNSRSEMNVSTLELGDSALYLCASSSSTGLGEKLFFGSGTQLSVL.